This T cell receptor (beta chain) was sequenced during a study of cytomegalovirus exposure and HLA in healthy donors. Findings and caveats of the study: Some 16,000 TCR beta sequences were associated with HLA alleles at 0.05 false discovery rate in a later analysis. Accounts indicate the classifier identified cytomegalovirus status with strong specificity and sensitivity.

Remarks on this clone: What it binds is unknown.

Both 60 Vbeta primers and 13 Jbeta primers went into the PCR. The data were produced by immunoSEQ multiplex PCR, yet TCRdb's version contains in-frame clones alone and is incomplete. The table records 70,000 to 95,000 clones, about four fifths of them present only once. Germline CDR1 reads SGHNT; CDR2 reads YENEEA. This CDR3 is built from 13 residues. V was shortened by 0 bases and J by 8 bases, with 8 bases between the two germline ends. This receptor was identified in a woman aged 25 to 39 in good health and CMV-seronegative. The sample taken for sequencing was PBMCs. V gene TRBV11-3 combines with J gene TRBJ2-1; no clear D. The CDR3 is CASSLDLVDEQFF. The CDR3 nucleotides read TGTGCCAGCAGCTTAGATCTGGTAGATGAGCAGTTCTTC.